This T cell receptor beta chain was sequenced in a study of blood T cell repertoires in COVID-19. Study context: Specimens from acute and convalescent COVID-19 originated in the United States, Italy and Spain. T cells, B-cell-depleted T cells, or PBMCs supplied cDNA or gDNA.

The CDR3 length is 13 residues. The germline V gene encodes CDR1 MGHRA and CDR2 YSYEKL. Trimming removed 1 base from V and 9 bases from J, with 7 bases in between. As processed by the authors: The assay estimated nucleated cells by amplifying reference gene primers. Profiling relied on immunoSEQ multiplex PCR, and the TCRdb table lists in-frame clones only, not all of them. The V and J calls and the clone size are those of that table, but D and trimming were determined from the DNA. Among approximately 180,000 clones listed, approximately 85% were seen once. The origin of this receptor is a human donor with active or convalescent COVID-19. The donor label of this sample is uncertain. This chain links TRBV4-1 with TRBJ1-6; no definite D call. The material sequenced was peripheral blood. This chain's CDR3 is CASSQVLGSPLHF. Written as DNA, the CDR3 is TGCGCCAGCAGCCAAGTGCTCGGTTCACCCCTCCACTTT.